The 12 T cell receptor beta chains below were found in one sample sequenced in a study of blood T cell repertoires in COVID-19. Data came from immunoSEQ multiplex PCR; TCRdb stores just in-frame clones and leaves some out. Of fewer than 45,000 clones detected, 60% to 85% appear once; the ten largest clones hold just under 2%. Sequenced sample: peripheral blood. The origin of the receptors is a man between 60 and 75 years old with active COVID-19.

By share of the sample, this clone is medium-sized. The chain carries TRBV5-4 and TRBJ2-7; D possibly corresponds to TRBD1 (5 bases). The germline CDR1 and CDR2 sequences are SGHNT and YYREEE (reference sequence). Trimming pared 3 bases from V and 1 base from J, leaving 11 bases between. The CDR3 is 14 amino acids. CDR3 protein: CASSSQGGSYEQYF. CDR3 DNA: TGTGCCAGCAGCTCTCAGGGCGGATCCTACGAGCAGTACTTC. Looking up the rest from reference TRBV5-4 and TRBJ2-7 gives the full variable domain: ETGVTQSPTHLIKTRGQQVTLRCSSQSGHNTVSWYQQALGQGPQFIFQYYREEENGRGNFPPRFSGLQFPNYSSELNVNALELDDSALYLCASSSQGGSYEQYFGPGTRLTVT.

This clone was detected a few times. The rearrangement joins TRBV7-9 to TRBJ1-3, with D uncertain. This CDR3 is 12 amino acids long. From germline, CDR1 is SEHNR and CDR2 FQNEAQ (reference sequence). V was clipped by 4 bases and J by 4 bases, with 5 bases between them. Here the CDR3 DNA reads TGTGCCAGCAGCTCTCCGGGAAACACCATATATTTT. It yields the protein CASSSPGNTIYF.

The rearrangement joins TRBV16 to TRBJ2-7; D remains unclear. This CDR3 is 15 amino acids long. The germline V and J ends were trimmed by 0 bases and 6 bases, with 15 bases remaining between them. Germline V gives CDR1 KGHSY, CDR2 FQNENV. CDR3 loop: CASSQSMTAIREQYF. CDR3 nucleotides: TGTGCCAGCAGCCAATCGATGACTGCTATCCGCGAGCAGTACTTC.

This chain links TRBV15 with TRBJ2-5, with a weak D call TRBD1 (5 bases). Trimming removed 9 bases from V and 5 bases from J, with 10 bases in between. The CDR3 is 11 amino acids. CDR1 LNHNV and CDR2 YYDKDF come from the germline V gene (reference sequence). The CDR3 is CATRGLETQYF. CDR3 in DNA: TGTGCCACTAGGGGTTTGGAGACCCAGTACTTC.

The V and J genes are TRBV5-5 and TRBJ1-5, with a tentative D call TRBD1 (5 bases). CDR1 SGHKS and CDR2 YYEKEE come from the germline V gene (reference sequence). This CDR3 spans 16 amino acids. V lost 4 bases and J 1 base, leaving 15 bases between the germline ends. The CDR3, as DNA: TGTGCCAGCAGCGCCGGGACTCCCGAGAGCAATCAGCCCCAGCATTTT. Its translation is CASSAGTPESNQPQHF.

Written as DNA, the CDR3 is TGTGCCAGCAGTCCGACAGGGTACGGGGAGCTGTTTTTT. Its translation: CASSPTGYGELFF. V usage is TRBV2 and J usage is TRBJ2-2; 7 nucleotides align to TRBD1. J gave up 7 bases and V 5 bases, and 4 bases lay outside the gene matches. The germline CDR1 and CDR2 sequences are SNHLY and FYNNEI. The CDR3 is made up of 13 amino acids.

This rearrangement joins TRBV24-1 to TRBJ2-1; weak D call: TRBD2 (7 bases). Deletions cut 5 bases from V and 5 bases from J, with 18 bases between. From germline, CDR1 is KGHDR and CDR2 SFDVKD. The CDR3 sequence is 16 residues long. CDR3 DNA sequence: TGTGCCACCAGTGGTCCTCCCGGGGGGCTCGACAATGAGCAGTTCTTC. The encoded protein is CATSGPPGGLDNEQFF.

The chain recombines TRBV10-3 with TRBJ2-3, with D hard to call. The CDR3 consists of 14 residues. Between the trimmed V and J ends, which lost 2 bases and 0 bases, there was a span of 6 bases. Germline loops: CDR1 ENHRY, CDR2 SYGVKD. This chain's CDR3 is CAISEALSTDTQYF. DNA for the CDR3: TGTGCCATCAGTGAGGCCCTAAGCACAGATACGCAGTATTTT.

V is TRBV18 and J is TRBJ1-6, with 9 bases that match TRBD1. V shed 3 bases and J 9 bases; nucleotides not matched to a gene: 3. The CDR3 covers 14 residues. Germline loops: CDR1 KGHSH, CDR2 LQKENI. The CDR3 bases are TGTGCCAGCTCACCGGGGACAGGGTCTTCACCCCTCCACTTT. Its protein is CASSPGTGSSPLHF.

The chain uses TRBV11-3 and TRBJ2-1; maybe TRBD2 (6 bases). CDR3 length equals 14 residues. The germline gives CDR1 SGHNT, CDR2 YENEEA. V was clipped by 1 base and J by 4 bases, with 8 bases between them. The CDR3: CASSLAGEYNEQFF. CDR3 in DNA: TGTGCCAGCAGCTTAGCGGGGGAATACAATGAGCAGTTCTTC.

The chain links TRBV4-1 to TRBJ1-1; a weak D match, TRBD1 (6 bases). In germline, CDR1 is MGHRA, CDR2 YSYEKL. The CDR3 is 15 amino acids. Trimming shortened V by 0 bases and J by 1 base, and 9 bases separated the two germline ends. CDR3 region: CASSQEWGQNTEAFF. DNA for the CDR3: TGCGCCAGCAGCCAAGAGTGGGGACAGAACACTGAAGCTTTCTTT.

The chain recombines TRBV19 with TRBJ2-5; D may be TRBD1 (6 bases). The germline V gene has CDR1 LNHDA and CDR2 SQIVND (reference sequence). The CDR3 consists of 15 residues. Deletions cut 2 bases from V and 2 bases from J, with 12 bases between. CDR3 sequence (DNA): TGTGCCAGTAGTATACGACGGGACAAACAAGAGACCCAGTACTTC. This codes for CASSIRRDKQETQYF. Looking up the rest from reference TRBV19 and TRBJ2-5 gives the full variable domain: DGGITQSPKYLFRKEGQNVTLSCEQNLNHDAMYWYRQDPGQGLRLIYYSQIVNDFQKGDIAEGYSVSREKKESFPLTVTSAQKNPTAFYLCASSIRRDKQETQYFGPGTRLLVL.